This TCR beta chain was obtained from a study of CD8 T cells in ankylosing spondylitis (dated 2017 in TCRdb). For the study in its entirety: T cell receptor beta repertoires were profiled in healthy donors and ankylosing spondylitis patients so that disease-linked TCR variants could be found. Peripheral blood samples were taken, and synovial fluid was additionally collected from ankylosing spondylitis patients. The whole study cohort included over 85 healthy donors and 20 to 30 ankylosing spondylitis patients. Findings and caveats that apply to the study as a whole: Some TCR beta motif variants had previously been reported in synovial fluid and blood of reactive arthritis patients, which suggested common disease-initiation mechanisms. The disease-linked clones were reported to be significantly enriched in matched synovial fluid samples from ankylosing spondylitis patients. A CD8+ phenotype was shown by the disease-linked clones, which were found at relatively low frequencies in peripheral blood. Blood from ankylosing spondylitis patients appeared to be characterized by a TCR beta motif composed of 7 to 9 highly homologous amino acid variants.

Sequences KGHDR (CDR1) and SFDVKD (CDR2) are obtained from the germline V gene. A distance of 13 bases separates the germline ends of V and J, which lose 3 bases and 5 bases respectively. From the cysteine up to the phenylalanine, the CDR3 has a length of 15 residues. Only CDR3 DNA is held: 45 bases, read in frame from base 1. Sequencing was carried out with an Illumina HiSeq 2500. Quantitative 5'-RACE with molecular barcodes was the method used to prepare the TCR beta libraries. The source study handled its data this way. A new computational method, built on a probabilistic model of VDJ rearrangement, was used to identify disease-linked TCR variants. TCRdb ran its own pipeline on the public reads, namely fastp trimming at Q25 and MiXCR clone calling, and kept in-frame beta chains. Identical CDR3 proteins give one entry, which carries the most common genes and DNA. Clone size and V and J calls follow TCRdb, not the original study. This sample is represented by about 450,000 distinct CDR3 sequences; about 24% of them were singletons. The ten biggest clones cover 0.89% of the sample.

As for this clonotype: What antigen it recognizes has not been identified. Base-call qualities are not available, and no considerably larger clone is one nucleotide away.

The clonotype comes from a male donor with ankylosing spondylitis. The sample consisted of blood, either unsorted or a sorted T cell fraction (not recorded which). The chain is made from TRBV24-1 and TRBJ1-5; no D segment can be confidently identified. CDR3 region: CATSDDRADYQPQHF. The nucleotide sequence reads TGTGCCACCAGTGATGATAGGGCAGACTATCAGCCCCAGCATTTT.